Listed here are 28 T cell receptor beta chains from one sample, sequenced in a study of blood T cell repertoires in COVID-19. Assay used: immunoSEQ multiplex PCR; TCRdb lists only in-frame clones, some missing. The sample lists some 220,000 clones; 75% to 85% were seen once. Material: peripheral blood. The source is a woman between 65 and 79 years old with COVID-19, enrolled during active disease.

This chain's CDR3 is CASSLDNYGYTF. As DNA, the CDR3 is TGTGCCAGCAGTCTAGACAACTATGGCTACACCTTC. V is TRBV7-2 and J is TRBJ1-2; no definite D call. Germline V lookup: CDR1 SGHTA, CDR2 FQGNSA. This CDR3 region has 12 residues. The V end lost 6 bases, the J end lost 2 bases, and 7 bases lay between the germline ends.

The chain couples TRBV6-2 or TRBV6-3 to TRBJ2-3; tentatively, D is TRBD2 (6 bases). The CDR3 length is 16 residues. The germline V and J ends were trimmed by 2 bases and 5 bases, with 17 bases remaining between them. Per germline, CDR1 MNHEY and CDR2 SVGEGT. CDR3 nucleotide sequence: TGTGCCAGCAGTTACGCGGGTAGCGGTGAGGGAGATACGCAGTATTTT. This translates into CASSYAGSGEGDTQYF.

The genes are TRBV10-3 and TRBJ1-1, with D possibly being TRBD1 (5 bases). Germline values: CDR1 ENHRY, CDR2 SYGVKD. The CDR3 totals 14 residues. V lost 0 bases to trimming and J lost 11 bases, with 16 bases between them. The CDR3 DNA sequence: TGTGCCATCAGTGAGTCGATAGACAGCCCATCCGCTTTCTTT. As protein: CAISESIDSPSAFF.

The genes are TRBV5-1 and TRBJ2-7; 9 nucleotides align to TRBD1. CDR1 SGHRS and CDR2 YFSETQ come from the germline V gene. V was pared by 0 bases and J by 9 bases, with 1 base of the junction left unmatched. The CDR3 totals 12 residues. This chain's CDR3 is CASSLDRGRQYF. DNA for the CDR3: TGCGCCAGCAGCTTGGACAGGGGGCGGCAGTACTTC.

This chain joins TRBV7-9 and TRBJ2-7; D might be TRBD1 (6 bases). Trimming removed 10 bases from V and 3 bases from J, with 13 bases in between. This CDR3 is 12 amino acids long. Per germline, CDR1 SEHNR and CDR2 FQNEAQ (reference sequence). The CDR3 nucleotides read TGTGCCACCGGAACAGGGTACTACGAGCAGTACTTC. Translating gives CATGTGYYEQYF.

The chain is built from TRBV5-6 and TRBJ2-3; 8 nucleotides match TRBD2. The CDR3 totals 17 residues. In germline, CDR1 is SGHDT, CDR2 YYEEEE. Unmatched junction bases numbered 11, after V lost 0 bases and J lost 5 bases. CDR3 amino acids: CASSLVPAGVGVDTQYF. CDR3 bases: TGTGCCAGCAGCTTGGTCCCAGCGGGAGTCGGGGTAGATACGCAGTATTTT.

The rearrangement joins TRBV5-1 to TRBJ1-6, with D maybe TRBD1 (5 bases). The CDR3 covers 16 residues. With 0 bases removed from V and 6 bases from J, the gap between germline ends came to 13 bases. In germline, CDR1 is SGHRS, CDR2 YFSETQ. CDR3 residues: CASSLGHRQGNSPLHF. The CDR3 nucleotides are TGCGCCAGCAGCTTGGGGCATAGGCAGGGTAATTCACCCCTCCACTTT.

The V call is TRBV11-2, the J call TRBJ2-1, with 8 positions matching TRBD2. This CDR3 has 15 residues. The trim removed 3 bases at V and 5 bases at J, leaving 6 bases unmatched. The germline V gene has CDR1 SGHAT and CDR2 FQNNGV. CDR3 sequence reads: CASSFLRGANNEQFF. The CDR3 coding sequence is TGTGCCAGCAGCTTTCTGCGGGGGGCGAACAATGAGCAGTTCTTC.

The sample holds one count of this clone. CDR3 amino acids: CASSPREGLGTEAFF. For the CDR3, the DNA is TGTGCCAGTAGTCCCCGAGAGGGACTGGGCACTGAAGCTTTCTTT. V and J are TRBV19 and TRBJ1-1; maybe TRBD1 (5 bases). The CDR3 contains 15 residues. Trimming pared 5 bases from V and 4 bases from J, leaving 17 bases between. The germline gives CDR1 LNHDA, CDR2 SQIVND (reference sequence).

The V call is TRBV7-2, the J call TRBJ1-2; TRBD1 matches 8 bases. After removal of 4 bases from V and 6 bases from J, the junction contained 10 bases not matched to a gene. Germline lookup yields CDR1 SGHTA and CDR2 FQGNSA. CDR3 length: 15 residues. The CDR3 nucleotides are TGTGCCAGCAGCTCGGCCCGGACAGGGTATAATGGCTACACCTTC. This gives the protein CASSSARTGYNGYTF.

The CDR3 DNA is TGTGCCAGCAGCTTAGTCTGGGGACAGGGGTCCTACAATGAGCAGTTCTTC. It codes for CASSLVWGQGSYNEQFF. This rearrangement joins TRBV7-8 to TRBJ2-1, with TRBD1 matching 10 bases. This CDR3 spans 17 amino acids. Germline V gives CDR1 SGHVS, CDR2 FQNEAQ. With V trimmed by 1 base and J by 1 base, 4 bases remained unmatched. Based on the CDR3 plus reference TRBV7-8 and TRBJ2-1, the full variable domain is GAGVSQSPRYKVAKRGQDVALRCDPISGHVSLFWYQQALGQGPEFLTYFQNEAQLDKSGLPSDRFFAERPEGSVSTLKIQRTQQEDSAVYLCASSLVWGQGSYNEQFFGPGTRLTVL.

The chain has TRBV21-1 and TRBJ2-3; the table's D call, TRBD2, has no DNA check behind it. TRBV21-1 counts as a pseudogene. The CDR3 is made up of 16 amino acids. For the CDR3, the DNA is TGTGCCAGCAGCAAAGTCAGGCCGGACTCCGAAGATACGCAGTATTTT. Protein sequence: CASSKVRPDSEDTQYF.

The rearrangement links TRBV6-5 to TRBJ1-3; D remains unclear. CDR1 and CDR2 from the germline V gene are MNHEY and SVGAGI. There are 16 residues in the CDR3. V was clipped by 0 bases and J by 4 bases, with 13 bases between them. The CDR3 here is CASSYSIRGRGNTIYF. The CDR3 DNA reads as TGTGCCAGCAGTTACTCGATTCGGGGTCGGGGAAACACCATATATTTT.

This clone appeared a single time. V is TRBV19 and J is TRBJ1-1; D gene ambiguous. CDR1 and CDR2 (germline): LNHDA, SQIVND (reference sequence). CDR3 size: 15 residues. Between the trimmed V and J ends, which lost 2 bases and 1 base, there was a span of 11 bases. CDR3 region: CASSISSEGNTEAFF. Written as DNA, the CDR3 is TGTGCCAGTAGTATAAGTTCGGAGGGGAACACTGAAGCTTTCTTT.

This sequence joins TRBV6-6 and TRBJ1-2; 8 bases map to TRBD1. The length of the CDR3 is 15 residues. Germline-derived CDR1 and CDR2 are MNHNY and SVGAGI (reference sequence). V shed 2 bases and J 2 bases; nucleotides not matched to a gene: 4. CDR3 loop: CASSYSQGANYGYTF. The DNA of the CDR3 is TGTGCCAGCAGTTACAGTCAGGGGGCGAACTATGGCTACACCTTC.

This rearrangement joins TRBV5-1 to TRBJ2-2; 8 bases map to TRBD1. The germline gives CDR1 SGHRS, CDR2 YFSETQ. The V segment lost 0 bases and the J segment 5 bases; nucleotides outside the gene matches: 3. This CDR3 is built from 15 residues. CDR3 sequence: CASSLDRGVTGELFF. CDR3 sequence (DNA): TGCGCCAGCAGCTTGGACAGGGGGGTGACCGGGGAGCTGTTTTTT. Using reference TRBV5-1 and TRBJ2-2 for the parts outside the CDR3, the full variable domain is KAGVTQTPRYLIKTRGQQVTLSCSPISGHRSVSWYQQTPGQGLQFLFEYFSETQRNKGNFPGRFSGRQFSNSRSEMNVSTLELGDSALYLCASSLDRGVTGELFFGEGSRLTVL.

Of note for this clone: This sequence may be a read error, since a much larger clone differs from it by one base. The rearrangement uses TRBV18 and TRBJ1-1; 9 nucleotides line up with TRBD1. This CDR3 spans 14 amino acids. Germline V lookup: CDR1 KGHSH, CDR2 LQKENI. V lost 4 bases, J lost 1 base, and 1 base stayed unmatched. The CDR3 protein is CASSQGQGNTEAFF. In DNA, the CDR3 is TGTGCCAGCTCACAGGGACAGGGGAACACTGAAGCTTTCTTT.

This clone has only one observation. The chain joins TRBV18 to TRBJ2-5, with 11 bases that match TRBD2. Per germline, CDR1 KGHSH and CDR2 LQKENI. CDR3 length: 15 amino acids. V was clipped by 4 bases and J by 0 bases; unmatched bases: 1. CDR3 region: CASSLLAGDQETQYF. The CDR3 coding sequence is TGTGCCAGCTCACTACTAGCGGGGGACCAAGAGACCCAGTACTTC.

The CDR3 protein is CASSHSFSHRGTGELFF. Here the CDR3 DNA reads TGTGCCAGCAGCCACTCCTTCTCGCACAGGGGGACCGGGGAGCTGTTTTTT. J is TRBJ2-2 and V is TRBV3-1 (or the pseudogene TRBV3-2), with TRBD1 identical over 8 bases. The V segment lost 3 bases and the J segment 5 bases; nucleotides outside the gene matches: 11. The CDR3 has 17 residues. CDR1 LGHDT and CDR2 YNNKEL come from the germline V gene (reference sequence).

The chain carries TRBV19 and TRBJ1-1; 7 positions agree with TRBD1. With V trimmed by 4 bases and J by 10 bases, 12 bases remained unmatched. In germline, CDR1 is LNHDA, CDR2 SQIVND (reference sequence). The CDR3 has 14 amino acids. CDR3 coding DNA: TGTGCCAGTAGTAGAGGGACAGACCCGAGTGCAGCTTTCTTT. This translates into CASSRGTDPSAAFF.

The chain has TRBV5-5 and TRBJ2-2, with 8 bases aligning to TRBD2. J gave up 2 bases and V 4 bases, and 10 bases lay outside the gene matches. CDR3 length equals 17 residues. CDR1 and CDR2 from the germline V gene are SGHKS and YYEKEE (reference sequence). CDR3 sequence (DNA): TGTGCCAGCAGCAAATTAAGCGGGAGTGCAAACACCGGGGAGCTGTTTTTT. Its protein is CASSKLSGSANTGELFF. Filled out from reference TRBV5-5 and TRBJ2-2, the complete variable domain reads DAGVTQSPTHLIKTRGQQVTLRCSPISGHKSVSWYQQVLGQGPQFIFQYYEKEERGRGNFPDRFSARQFPNYSSELNVNALLLGDSALYLCASSKLSGSANTGELFFGEGSRLTVL.

The rearrangement joins TRBV9 to TRBJ2-3, with D maybe TRBD2 (5 bases). The V gene lost 0 bases and the J gene lost 0 bases, with 11 bases spanning the gap. Germline V CDR1 and CDR2: SGDLS, YYNGEE. The CDR3 contains 16 residues. The CDR3 nucleotides are TGTGCCAGCAGCGTAGGGCGGGCCCGTAGCACAGATACGCAGTATTTT. Translating it yields CASSVGRARSTDTQYF.

V is TRBV19 and J is TRBJ2-3, with 10 bases aligning to TRBD2. Germline loops: CDR1 LNHDA, CDR2 SQIVND (reference sequence). The CDR3 is 14 residues long. With 7 bases clipped from V and 7 bases from J, the junction kept 8 bases outside the gene matches. In DNA form, the CDR3 reads TGTGCCAGTACCATTAGCGGGGGGACTAATACGCAGTATTTT. Translated: CASTISGGTNTQYF.

This chain uses TRBV18 with TRBJ2-1, with D maybe TRBD2 (6 bases). V was clipped by 3 bases and J by 6 bases, with 21 bases between them. CDR3 length equals 17 residues. The V gene's germline CDR1 is KGHSH and CDR2 LQKENI. DNA of the CDR3: TGTGCCAGCTCACCCCTTCCAGCACTAGCAGGAGCCAATGAGCAGTTCTTC. This encodes CASSPLPALAGANEQFF.

The rearrangement links TRBV7-3 to TRBJ2-1, with D perhaps matching TRBD2 (8 bases). Germline loops: CDR1 SGHTA, CDR2 FQGTGA. This CDR3 has 16 amino acids. The V end lost 4 bases, the J end lost 3 bases, and 16 bases lay between the germline ends. The CDR3 nucleotides are TGTGCCAGCAGCTCGGGAGGGGGACAGAGCTACAATGAGCAGTTCTTC. It translates to CASSSGGGQSYNEQFF. The full variable domain, with the rest looked up from reference TRBV7-3 and TRBJ2-1, is GAGVSQTPSNKVTEKGKYVELRCDPISGHTALYWYRQSLGQGPEFLIYFQGTGAADDSGLPNDRFFAVRPEGSVSTLKIQRTERGDSAVYLCASSSGGGQSYNEQFFGPGTRLTVL.

The chain links TRBV19 to TRBJ1-2, with unresolved D. This CDR3 has 14 amino acids. Trimming took 5 bases from V and 0 from J, leaving 10 bases between them. Germline V gives CDR1 LNHDA, CDR2 SQIVND (reference sequence). CDR3 protein: CASSPNPSNYGYTF. DNA of the CDR3: TGTGCCAGTAGTCCCAATCCATCTAACTATGGCTACACCTTC. The complete variable domain, with remaining parts taken from reference TRBV19 and TRBJ1-2, reads DGGITQSPKYLFRKEGQNVTLSCEQNLNHDAMYWYRQDPGQGLRLIYYSQIVNDFQKGDIAEGYSVSREKKESFPLTVTSAQKNPTAFYLCASSPNPSNYGYTFGSGTRLTVV.

The rearrangement joins TRBV11-2 to TRBJ1-4; TRBD1 is a possible D gene (5 bases). Per the germline V gene, CDR1 is SGHAT and CDR2 is FQNNGV. Trimming removed 5 bases at V and 12 bases at J, with 22 bases between. The CDR3 consists of 15 residues. CDR3 in amino acids: CASSPTLGWAGELFF. For the CDR3, the DNA is TGTGCCAGCAGCCCAACGTTGGGCTGGGCGGGGGAACTGTTTTTT.

The rearrangement joins TRBV6-5 to TRBJ1-1; TRBD1 agrees at 9 bases. The V segment lost 0 bases and the J segment 7 bases; nucleotides outside the gene matches: 0. CDR1 MNHEY and CDR2 SVGAGI come from the germline V gene. The CDR3 totals 13 residues. The CDR3 loop is CASSYSGQGEAFF. CDR3 nucleotide sequence: TGTGCCAGCAGTTACTCGGGACAGGGTGAAGCTTTCTTT.